Presented here are 5 T cell receptor beta chains from one specimen sequenced in a study of cytomegalovirus exposure and HLA in healthy donors. Assay used: immunoSEQ multiplex PCR; TCRdb lists only in-frame clones, some missing. Here the sample spans hundreds of thousands of clones, around four fifths being singletons. The sample comprised PBMCs. Receptor source: a woman younger than 35 in good health and CMV-seronegative.

The chain uses TRBV6-5 and TRBJ2-1; maybe TRBD2 (6 bases). V lost 6 bases to trimming and J lost 6 bases, with 15 bases between them. The CDR3 is 14 residues long. From germline, CDR1 is MNHEY and CDR2 SVGAGI. The CDR3 protein is CASSPPGSGNEQFF. CDR3 nucleotide sequence: TGTGCCAGCAGCCCTCCCGGGAGTGGCAATGAGCAGTTCTTC.

The chain joins TRBV7-3 to TRBJ2-3; 8 bases agree with TRBD2. The V segment lost 0 bases and the J segment 6 bases; nucleotides outside the gene matches: 5. The CDR3 totals 15 residues. Germline assignment: CDR1 SGHTA and CDR2 FQGTGA. In nucleotides, the CDR3 is TGTGCCAGCAGCTTAACTAGCGGGGTAGGGGATACGCAGTATTTT. Translation: CASSLTSGVGDTQYF.

The chain links TRBV27 to TRBJ1-1, with a possible D match to TRBD1 (6 bases). Germline assignment: CDR1 MNHEY and CDR2 SMNVEV (reference sequence). CDR3 length: 16 residues. V lost 5 bases, J lost 4 bases, and 20 bases lay in between. Here the CDR3 reads CASSVHRDTRGTEAFF. The CDR3 DNA is TGTGCCAGCAGTGTCCACCGGGACACCCGGGGCACTGAAGCTTTCTTT.

In its sample, this clone was seen once. This rearrangement joins TRBV18 to TRBJ2-6, with D perhaps given as TRBD1 or TRBD2 (5 bases each). The CDR3 runs to 15 residues. Germline CDR1 reads KGHSH; CDR2 reads LQKENI. V gave up 3 bases and J gave up 6 bases, with 12 bases separating them. In DNA, the CDR3 is TGTGCCAGCTCACCTACGGGGCCGGTGGCCAACGTCCTGACTTTC. Translated: CASSPTGPVANVLTF.

The V gene is TRBV7-8, the J gene TRBJ2-7; perhaps TRBD1 as D (6 bases). This CDR3 is built from 15 residues. Between the trimmed V and J ends, which lost 1 base and 1 base, there was a span of 11 bases. Germline CDR1 SGHVS, CDR2 FQNEAQ. CDR3 amino acids: CASSLEFGQSYEQYF. The CDR3 nucleotides read TGTGCCAGCAGCTTAGAGTTCGGACAGTCCTACGAGCAGTACTTC.